These 11 T cell receptor beta chains were sequenced from one sample in a study of CD8 T cells in ankylosing spondylitis. MiXCR, applied by TCRdb to the 5' RACE reads, yields one record per CDR3 protein. The profile shows fewer than 750,000 distinct CDR3 sequences, roughly 19% of them singletons. Study-wide points: Ankylosing spondylitis blood seemed to carry a telltale TCR beta motif made of several highly homologous variants.

No antigen is known for these receptors. The sample consisted of blood, either unsorted or a sorted T cell fraction (not recorded which). The receptors stem from a male donor with ankylosing spondylitis.

The chain is built from TRBV12-3 or TRBV12-4 and TRBJ2-1; 8 nucleotides agree with TRBD2. This CDR3 is built from 16 residues. The ends lost 3 bases at V and 7 bases at J; junction bases unmatched: 11. The CDR3 DNA reads TGTGCCAGCAGTTTCCCCGGACTAGCAGTTTCGAATGAGCAGTTCTTC. Its translation: CASSFPGLAVSNEQFF.

The genes are TRBV5-1 and TRBJ2-7, with 9 bases identical to TRBD1. Germline values: CDR1 SGHRS, CDR2 YFSETQ. The junction had 10 bases not matched to a gene; V was cut back by 3 bases and J by 3 bases. CDR3 length: 16 residues. The CDR3 sequence is CASSSRGQGWNYEQYF. The CDR3 DNA follows: TGCGCCAGCAGCTCCAGAGGACAGGGGTGGAACTACGAGCAGTACTTC.

This chain connects TRBV9 to TRBJ1-6; D is ambiguous. Looked up from germline, CDR1 is SGDLS and CDR2 is YYNGEE. Trimming cost V 0 bases and J 0 bases, with 10 bases left between them. The CDR3 is 17 residues long. For the CDR3, the DNA is TGTGCCAGCAGCGTAGGAACAGCAAGCTCCTATAATTCACCCCTCCACTTT. Protein sequence: CASSVGTASSYNSPLHF. Full variable domain (outside the CDR3, taken from reference TRBV9 and TRBJ1-6): DSGVTQTPKHLITATGQRVTLRCSPRSGDLSVYWYQQSLDQGLQFLIQYYNGEERAKGNILERFSAQQFPDLHSELNLSSLELGDSALYFCASSVGTASSYNSPLHFGNGTRLTVT.

The CDR3 here is CASGLWVGETQYF. As DNA, the CDR3 is TGTGCCAGCGGTCTATGGGTTGGGGAGACCCAGTACTTC. The V and J genes are TRBV12-3 or TRBV12-4 and TRBJ2-5, with unresolved D. The CDR3 spans 13 residues. V was shortened by 8 bases and J by 5 bases, with 15 bases between the two germline ends.

V is TRBV7-9 and J is TRBJ1-4; tentatively, D is TRBD1 (5 bases). From germline, CDR1 is SEHNR and CDR2 FQNEAQ (reference sequence). Trimming took off 5 bases at V and 1 base at J, with 14 bases between the two ends. This CDR3 is built from 16 residues. The CDR3 DNA is TGTGCCAGCAGCCCGGGAGAGGGGCGAACTAATGAAAAACTGTTTTTT. It is translated as CASSPGEGRTNEKLFF.

This clonotype came up many times. The genes are TRBV20-1 and TRBJ2-1; 9 nucleotides match TRBD2. In germline, CDR1 is DFQATT, CDR2 SNEGSKA (reference sequence). The CDR3 covers 19 residues. V trimming: 3 bases; J trimming: 0 bases; junction bases outside the gene matches: 15. The CDR3 spells CSARSQEAGGYSSYNEQFF. The CDR3 DNA sequence: TGCAGTGCTAGGTCTCAGGAAGCGGGAGGCTACAGCTCCTACAATGAGCAGTTCTTC.

The V call is TRBV4-1, the J call TRBJ2-7, with D possibly TRBD2 on 6 matching bases. Trimming removed 3 bases from V and 2 bases from J, with 14 bases in between. This CDR3 region has 15 residues. Per germline, CDR1 MGHRA and CDR2 YSYEKL. The CDR3 coding sequence is TGCGCCAGCAGCCATAAGACTGGGGGGACCTACGAGCAGTACTTC. Translating it yields CASSHKTGGTYEQYF.

V gene TRBV5-1 combines with J gene TRBJ2-3; 8 nucleotides agree with TRBD1. J gave up 4 bases and V 3 bases, and 7 bases lay outside the gene matches. CDR3 length equals 15 residues. Germline CDR1 and CDR2: SGHRS and YFSETQ. The CDR3 protein is CASSYTTGGPDTQYF. The CDR3 nucleotides read TGCGCCAGCAGCTATACCACAGGGGGTCCAGATACGCAGTATTTT.

This clonotype has ten or more counts. J is TRBJ2-2 and V is TRBV28; 7 bases are a match to TRBD1. V trimming: 5 bases; J trimming: 2 bases; junction bases outside the gene matches: 5. Germline V CDR1 and CDR2: MDHEN, SYDVKM. The CDR3 has 15 amino acids. CDR3 nucleotide sequence: TGTGCCAGCAGTCCCGGGACAGATAACACCGGGGAGCTGTTTTTT. Translation: CASSPGTDNTGELFF.

CDR3 in DNA: TGTGCCAGCAGTTTCTTCCCGACTAGTTCCCTCAGCTCCTACAATGAGCAGTTCTTC. Translated, it gives CASSFFPTSSLSSYNEQFF. The chain has TRBV27 and TRBJ2-1, with D perhaps TRBD2 (6 bases). Germline loops: CDR1 MNHEY, CDR2 SMNVEV (reference sequence). The length of the CDR3 is 19 residues. Between the trimmed V and J ends, which lost 3 bases and 0 bases, there was a span of 21 bases.

In its sample, this clonotype was seen a few times. CDR3 sequence reads: CASSEAPGQGGGYTF. CDR3 DNA sequence: TGTGCCAGCAGTGAAGCTCCCGGACAGGGAGGTGGCTACACCTTC. The chain recombines TRBV2 with TRBJ1-2; 8 bases line up with TRBD1. V shed 0 bases and J 7 bases; nucleotides not matched to a gene: 7. Germline CDR1 SNHLY, CDR2 FYNNEI. This CDR3 has 15 amino acids.